Below are 4 T cell receptor beta chains sequenced from a single sample in a study of blood T cell repertoires in COVID-19. Clones were sequenced by immunoSEQ multiplex PCR, and TCRdb holds only the in-frame ones, with some missing. Of 180,000 or so clones in the sample, 70% to 90% were seen once. The sample was peripheral blood. These receptors came from a man aged 60-69 years with acute or convalescent COVID-19.

In its sample, this clone was seen once. The V and J genes are TRBV5-1 and TRBJ2-7; D is uncertain. The germline CDR1 and CDR2 sequences are SGHRS and YFSETQ. The CDR3 extends over 13 amino acids. V was shortened by 4 bases and J by 7 bases, with 15 bases between the two germline ends. The CDR3 spells CASSLQPPGEQYF. Here the CDR3 DNA reads TGCGCCAGCAGCCTTCAACCGCCCGGGGAGCAGTACTTC.

The V call is TRBV3-1 (or the pseudogene TRBV3-2), the J call TRBJ2-7; D remains unclear. This CDR3 has 11 residues. The germline gives CDR1 LGHDT, CDR2 YNNKEL (reference sequence). Between the trimmed V and J ends, which lost 2 bases and 10 bases, there was a span of 9 bases. CDR3 in amino acids: CASSQSSGQYF. In DNA form, the CDR3 reads TGTGCCAGCAGCCAAAGCTCAGGACAGTACTTC.

V and J are TRBV7-6 and TRBJ2-2, with 7 bases that match TRBD2. Trimming at V came to 2 bases and at J to 4 bases, leaving 7 bases not matched to a gene. The CDR3 totals 16 residues. CDR1 and CDR2 from the germline V gene are SGHVS and FNYEAQ. The CDR3 DNA reads as TGTGCCAGCAGCTTACTGGGAGGGCCGGGCACCGGGGAGCTGTTTTTT. Translation: CASSLLGGPGTGELFF.

This chain connects TRBV11-3 to TRBJ1-5; D is undetermined. Germline assignment: CDR1 SGHNT and CDR2 YENEEA. Trimming left V 4 bases short and J 3 bases short, with 10 bases between. The CDR3 length is 14 residues. The chain's CDR3 is CASSCQAINQPQHF. The CDR3 coding sequence is TGTGCCAGCAGCTGTCAGGCCATCAATCAGCCCCAGCATTTT.